This T cell receptor beta chain was captured in a study of blood T cell repertoires in COVID-19. The method was immunoSEQ multiplex PCR; TCRdb's version includes in-frame clones alone and lacks a portion of them. This repertoire shows 250,000 to 300,000 clones, approximately 80% found once; its top ten account for 2.5% to 3%. The V gene's germline CDR1 is SGHNT and CDR2 YENEEA. V was clipped by 8 bases and J by 1 base, with 11 bases between them. The CDR3 runs to 13 residues. This clone was observed a few times. The sequencing input was peripheral blood. V and J are TRBV11-3 and TRBJ1-1, with D uncertain. This sequence was found in a woman aged 60-75 years with active or convalescent COVID-19. CDR3 nucleotide sequence: TGTGCCAGCGGCGTGCGGGGGAACACTGAAGCTTTCTTT. Its translation is CASGVRGNTEAFF.